Listed here is a single T cell receptor (beta chain). Its specificity is unknown. Assay: immunoSEQ multiplex PCR; the TCRdb copy retains only in-frame clones and omits some. The table records about 110,000 clones, 88% of them present only once. Per the germline V gene, CDR1 is ENHRY and CDR2 is SYGVKD. V lost 8 bases and J lost 1, with 17 bases in between. CDR3 length equals 15 residues. This sample was taken from a study of T cell responses to AZD1222 COVID-19 vaccine. Overall study context: Pooled in the analysis were second doses at about 4 or about 12 weeks.

Study results and caveats: Dominant CD4 TCR responses targeted spike regions 160-218 and 743-854. Breadth and depth of Spike-specific TCRs rose after two AZD1222 doses. Unmutated variant regions are reportedly the target of nearly half of TCRs that are spike-specific.

The chain recombines TRBV10-3 with TRBJ1-2; no clear D gene. This receptor was identified in an adult in good health. The specimen comprised peripheral blood, sampled on day 0 of AZD1222 vaccination. The CDR3 region has the DNA TGTGCCATCGGGAAGGACGGCACCCTTAACTATGGCTACACCTTC. Protein sequence: CAIGKDGTLNYGYTF.